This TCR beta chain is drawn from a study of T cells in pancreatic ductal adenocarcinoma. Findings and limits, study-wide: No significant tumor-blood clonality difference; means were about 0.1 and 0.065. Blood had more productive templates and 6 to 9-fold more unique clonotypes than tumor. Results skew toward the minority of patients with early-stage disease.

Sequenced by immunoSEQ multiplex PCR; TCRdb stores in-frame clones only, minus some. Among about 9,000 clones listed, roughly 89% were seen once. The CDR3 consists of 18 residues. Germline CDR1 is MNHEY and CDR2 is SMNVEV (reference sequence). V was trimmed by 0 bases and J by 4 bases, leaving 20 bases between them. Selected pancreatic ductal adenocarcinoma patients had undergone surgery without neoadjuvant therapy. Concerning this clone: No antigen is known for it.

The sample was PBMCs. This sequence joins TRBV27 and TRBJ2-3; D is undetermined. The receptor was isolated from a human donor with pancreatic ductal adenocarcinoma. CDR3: CASSLSAGTVHRADTQYF. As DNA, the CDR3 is TGTGCCAGCAGTTTATCGGCCGGAACGGTCCACCGGGCAGATACGCAGTATTTT.